A selection of T cell receptor beta chains follows, all from one sample in a study of T cell changes during pregnancy in multiple sclerosis. The assay was immunoSEQ multiplex PCR, and TCRdb's table has in-frame clones only and misses some. The data show 25,000 to 35,000 clones, roughly 87% seen once. The material was CD8+ T cells from peripheral blood mononuclear cells, obtained in the second trimester of pregnancy. These receptors all stem from a female donor with multiple sclerosis, enrolled in a pregnancy study. The CDR3 runs from the conserved cysteine through the conserved F or W. A D gene is named only where the DNA matches it firmly. Rows may omit the clone size; those that give it use once, few, many or a size class.

V: TRBV9
length: 13
size: .
J: TRBJ2-1
D: .
CDR3: CASSGWEGDEQFF
DNA: TGTGCCAGCAGCGGATGGGAGGGGGATGAGCAGTTCTTC

V: TRBV7-9
length: 15
size: .
J: TRBJ1-1
D: TRBD1
CDR3: CASSAGQGAFTEAFF
DNA: TGTGCCAGCAGCGCGGGACAGGGGGCTTTCACTGAAGCTTTCTTT

V: TRBV7-8
length: 15
size: once
J: TRBJ2-7
D: .
CDR3: CASSLDNSGLSEQYF
DNA: TGTGCCAGCAGCTTAGACAATTCGGGTCTCAGCGAGCAGTACTTC

V: TRBV6-5
length: 13
size: once
J: TRBJ1-2
D: .
CDR3: CASSYGLNYGYTF
DNA: TGTGCCAGCAGTTACGGCTTGAACTATGGCTACACCTTC

V: TRBV7-3
length: 15
size: .
J: TRBJ2-1
D: TRBD2
CDR3: CASSPGQREGREQFF
DNA: TGTGCCAGCAGCCCTGGGCAGCGGGAGGGGCGTGAGCAGTTCTTC

V: TRBV18
length: 13
size: .
J: TRBJ2-7
D: TRBD1
CDR3: CASSPDRVSEQYF
DNA: TGTGCCAGCTCACCCGACAGGGTCTCCGAGCAGTACTTC

V: TRBV27
length: 14
size: .
J: TRBJ2-3
D: .
CDR3: CASSLLTSTDTQYF
DNA: TGTGCCAGCAGTTTACTCACTAGCACAGATACGCAGTATTTT

V: TRBV19
length: 13
size: .
J: TRBJ2-1
D: .
CDR3: CASSIEGGDEQFF
DNA: TGTGCCAGTAGTATAGAGGGGGGAGATGAGCAGTTCTTC

V: TRBV7-2
length: 13
size: .
J: TRBJ2-3
D: .
CDR3: CASSLKVEDTQYF
DNA: TGTGCCAGCAGCCTCAAGGTGGAGGATACGCAGTATTTT

V: TRBV29-1
length: 12
size: .
J: TRBJ1-1
D: TRBD1
CDR3: CSDGQGYTEAFF
DNA: TGCAGCGACGGACAGGGATACACTGAAGCTTTCTTT

V: TRBV9
length: 16
size: once
J: TRBJ2-3
D: TRBD2
CDR3: CASSAGTSGSTDTQYF
DNA: TGTGCCAGCAGCGCCGGTACTAGCGGAAGCACAGATACGCAGTATTTT

V: TRBV9
length: 15
size: once
J: TRBJ1-2
D: TRBD1
CDR3: CASSVGVGTGFGYTF
DNA: TGTGCCAGCAGCGTAGGGGTTGGGACAGGGTTCGGCTACACCTTC